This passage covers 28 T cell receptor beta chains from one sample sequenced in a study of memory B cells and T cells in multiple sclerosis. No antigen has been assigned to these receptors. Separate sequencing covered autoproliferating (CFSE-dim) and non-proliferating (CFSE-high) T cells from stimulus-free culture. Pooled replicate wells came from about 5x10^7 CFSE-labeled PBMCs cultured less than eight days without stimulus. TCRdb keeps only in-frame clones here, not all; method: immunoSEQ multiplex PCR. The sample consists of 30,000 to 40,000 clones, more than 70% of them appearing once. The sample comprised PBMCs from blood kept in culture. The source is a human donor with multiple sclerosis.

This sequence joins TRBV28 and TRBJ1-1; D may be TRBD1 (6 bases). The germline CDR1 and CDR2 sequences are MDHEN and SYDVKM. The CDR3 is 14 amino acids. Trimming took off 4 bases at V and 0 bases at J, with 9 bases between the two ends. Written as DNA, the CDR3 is TGTGCCAGCAGTTCGGGGGCCCTGAACACTGAAGCTTTCTTT. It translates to CASSSGALNTEAFF.

The CDR3 reads CASSLSGTSTEAFF. The CDR3 DNA is TGCGCCAGCAGCTTATCCGGGACGAGCACTGAAGCTTTCTTT. The gene calls are TRBV5-1 and TRBJ1-1; D may be TRBD1 (5 bases). CDR1 is SGHRS, CDR2 YFSETQ, per germline. The CDR3 consists of 14 residues. Trimming shortened V by 2 bases and J by 4 bases, and 12 bases separated the two germline ends.

CDR3 loop: CASSGAGLNSGANVLTF. Written as DNA, the CDR3 is TGTGCCAGCAGCGGGGCAGGACTGAACTCTGGGGCCAACGTCCTGACTTTC. The chain combines TRBV9 with TRBJ2-6, with a tentative D call TRBD2 (5 bases). There are 17 residues in the CDR3. CDR1 and CDR2 from the germline V gene are SGDLS and YYNGEE. Trimming left V 3 bases short and J 0 bases short, with 13 bases between.

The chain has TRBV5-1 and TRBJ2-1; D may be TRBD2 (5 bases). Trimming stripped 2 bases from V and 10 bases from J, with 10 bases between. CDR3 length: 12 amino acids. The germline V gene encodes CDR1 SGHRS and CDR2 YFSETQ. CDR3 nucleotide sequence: TGCGCCAGCAGCTTCGCGGGTGGCGAGCAGTTCTTC. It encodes CASSFAGGEQFF.

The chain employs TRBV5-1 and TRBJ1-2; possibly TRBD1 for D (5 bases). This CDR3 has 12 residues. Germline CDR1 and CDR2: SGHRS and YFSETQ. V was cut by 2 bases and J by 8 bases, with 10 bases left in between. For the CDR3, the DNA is TGCGCCAGCAGCTTCGGGGGGTTGGGCTACACCTTC. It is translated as CASSFGGLGYTF. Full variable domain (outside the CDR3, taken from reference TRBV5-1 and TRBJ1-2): KAGVTQTPRYLIKTRGQQVTLSCSPISGHRSVSWYQQTPGQGLQFLFEYFSETQRNKGNFPGRFSGRQFSNSRSEMNVSTLELGDSALYLCASSFGGLGYTFGSGTRLTVV.

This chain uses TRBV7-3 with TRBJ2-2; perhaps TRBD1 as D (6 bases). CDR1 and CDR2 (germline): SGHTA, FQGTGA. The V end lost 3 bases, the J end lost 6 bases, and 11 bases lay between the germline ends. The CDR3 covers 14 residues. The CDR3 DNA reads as TGTGCCAGCAGCTTTGGGGGCCCGGCCGGGGAGCTGTTTTTT. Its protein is CASSFGGPAGELFF.

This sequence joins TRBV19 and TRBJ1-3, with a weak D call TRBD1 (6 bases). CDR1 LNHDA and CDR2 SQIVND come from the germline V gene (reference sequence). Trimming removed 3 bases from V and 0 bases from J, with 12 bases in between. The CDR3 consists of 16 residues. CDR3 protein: CASSISGANSGNTIYF. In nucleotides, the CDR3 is TGTGCCAGTAGTATTTCAGGGGCGAACTCTGGAAACACCATATATTTT.

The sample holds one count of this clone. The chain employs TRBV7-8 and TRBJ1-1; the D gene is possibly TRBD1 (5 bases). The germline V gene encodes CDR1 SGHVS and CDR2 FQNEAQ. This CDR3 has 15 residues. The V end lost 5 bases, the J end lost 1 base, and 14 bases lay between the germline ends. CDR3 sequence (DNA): TGTGCCAGCAGCCGGCCTGGGGGAGAGAACACTGAAGCTTTCTTT. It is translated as CASSRPGGENTEAFF.

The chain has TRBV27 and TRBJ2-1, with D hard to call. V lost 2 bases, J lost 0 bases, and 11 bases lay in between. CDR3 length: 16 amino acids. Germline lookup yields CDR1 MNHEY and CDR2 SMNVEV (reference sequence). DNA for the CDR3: TGTGCCAGCAGTTTAAGGACCGATAGCTCCTACAATGAGCAGTTCTTC. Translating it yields CASSLRTDSSYNEQFF.

The CDR3 protein is CSARGLVEAFF. CDR3 DNA: TGCAGTGCCAGGGGCCTGGTTGAAGCTTTCTTT. The V and J genes are TRBV20-1 and TRBJ1-1, with D possibly TRBD1 on 6 matching bases. From germline, CDR1 is DFQATT and CDR2 SNEGSKA (reference sequence). V was clipped by 6 bases and J by 7 bases, with 12 bases between them. CDR3 length: 11 amino acids.

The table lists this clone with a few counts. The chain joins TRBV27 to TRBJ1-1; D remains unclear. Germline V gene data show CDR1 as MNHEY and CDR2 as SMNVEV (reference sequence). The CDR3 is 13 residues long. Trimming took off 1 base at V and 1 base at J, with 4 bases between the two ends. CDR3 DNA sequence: TGTGCCAGCAGTTTATTTAGGAACACTGAAGCTTTCTTT. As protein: CASSLFRNTEAFF.

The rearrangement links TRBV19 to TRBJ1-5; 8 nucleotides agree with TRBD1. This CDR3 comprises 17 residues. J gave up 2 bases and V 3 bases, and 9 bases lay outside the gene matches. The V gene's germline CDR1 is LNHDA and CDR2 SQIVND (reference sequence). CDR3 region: CASSMVRTGLGNQPQHF. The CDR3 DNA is TGTGCCAGTAGTATGGTACGGACAGGGCTCGGCAATCAGCCCCAGCATTTT. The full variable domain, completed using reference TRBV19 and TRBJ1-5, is DGGITQSPKYLFRKEGQNVTLSCEQNLNHDAMYWYRQDPGQGLRLIYYSQIVNDFQKGDIAEGYSVSREKKESFPLTVTSAQKNPTAFYLCASSMVRTGLGNQPQHFGDGTRLSIL.

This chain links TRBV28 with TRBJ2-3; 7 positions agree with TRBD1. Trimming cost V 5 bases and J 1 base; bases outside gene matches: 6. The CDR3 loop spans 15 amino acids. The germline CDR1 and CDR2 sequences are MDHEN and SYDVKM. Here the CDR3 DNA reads TGTGCCAGCAGTAACCGGGACAGTGGCACAGATACGCAGTATTTT. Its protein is CASSNRDSGTDTQYF.

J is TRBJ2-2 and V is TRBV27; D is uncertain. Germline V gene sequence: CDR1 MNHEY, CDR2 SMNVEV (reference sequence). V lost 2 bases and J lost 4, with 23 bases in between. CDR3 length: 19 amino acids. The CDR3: CASSLRPGPRSTGTGELFF. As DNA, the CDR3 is TGTGCCAGCAGTTTACGGCCTGGCCCAAGATCAACCGGCACCGGGGAGCTGTTTTTT.

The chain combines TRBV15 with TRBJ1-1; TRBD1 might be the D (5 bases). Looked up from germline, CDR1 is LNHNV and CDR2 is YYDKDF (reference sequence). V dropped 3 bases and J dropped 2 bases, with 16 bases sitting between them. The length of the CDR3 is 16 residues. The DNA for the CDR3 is TGTGCCACCAGCAGCGGCTTTCGACAGATCAACACTGAAGCTTTCTTT. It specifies CATSSGFRQINTEAFF.

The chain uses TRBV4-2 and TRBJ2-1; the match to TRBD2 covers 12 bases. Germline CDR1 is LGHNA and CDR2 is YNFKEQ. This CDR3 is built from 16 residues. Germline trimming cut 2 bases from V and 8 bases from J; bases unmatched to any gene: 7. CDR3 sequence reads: CASSQLTSGRWDEQFF. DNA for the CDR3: TGTGCCAGCAGCCAATTGACTAGCGGGAGATGGGATGAGCAGTTCTTC.

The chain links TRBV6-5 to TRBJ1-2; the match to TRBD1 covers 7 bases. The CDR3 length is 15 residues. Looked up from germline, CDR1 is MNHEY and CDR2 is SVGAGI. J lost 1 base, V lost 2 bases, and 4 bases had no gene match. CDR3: CASSYERDSNYGYTF. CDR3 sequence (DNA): TGTGCCAGCAGTTACGAAAGGGACAGTAACTATGGCTACACCTTC.

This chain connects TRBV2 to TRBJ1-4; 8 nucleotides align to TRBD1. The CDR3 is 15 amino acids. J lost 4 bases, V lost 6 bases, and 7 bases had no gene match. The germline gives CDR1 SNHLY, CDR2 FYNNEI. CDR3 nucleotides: TGTGCCAGCAGCCAACGGACAGGGATTAATGAAAAACTGTTTTTT. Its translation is CASSQRTGINEKLFF.

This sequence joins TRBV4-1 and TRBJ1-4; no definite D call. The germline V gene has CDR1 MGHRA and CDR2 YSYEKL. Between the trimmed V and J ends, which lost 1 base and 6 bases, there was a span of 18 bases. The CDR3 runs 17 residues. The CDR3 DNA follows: TGCGCCAGCAGCCAAGGGGCGCTAGTGCTACGGGATGAAAAACTGTTTTTT. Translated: CASSQGALVLRDEKLFF.

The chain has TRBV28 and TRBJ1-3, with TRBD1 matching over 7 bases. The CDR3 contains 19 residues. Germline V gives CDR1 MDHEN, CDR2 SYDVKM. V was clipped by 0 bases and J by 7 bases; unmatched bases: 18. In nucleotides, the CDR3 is TGTGCCAGCAGTTTATGGGATGGGGGACAGCCCAATGACCGGAACACCATATATTTT. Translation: CASSLWDGGQPNDRNTIYF.

The CDR3 DNA follows: TGTGCCAGCAGCTTAGATTCGGGGGGTAATGAAAAACTGTTTTTT. Translated: CASSLDSGGNEKLFF. The V gene is TRBV11-2, the J gene TRBJ1-4; tentative D call: TRBD1 (5 bases). The germline gives CDR1 SGHAT, CDR2 FQNNGV. This CDR3 is built from 15 residues. Trimming pared 0 bases from V and 4 bases from J, leaving 9 bases between.

CDR3 loop: CAWSGSGRWSYEQYF. CDR3 sequence (DNA): TGTGCCTGGAGCGGTAGCGGGAGGTGGTCCTACGAGCAGTACTTC. The rearrangement joins TRBV30 to TRBJ2-7, with TRBD2 identical over 10 bases. The CDR3 has 15 amino acids. Trimming removed 3 bases from V and 1 base from J; junction bases left unmatched: 6. CDR1 and CDR2 (germline): GTSNPN, SVGIG (reference sequence).

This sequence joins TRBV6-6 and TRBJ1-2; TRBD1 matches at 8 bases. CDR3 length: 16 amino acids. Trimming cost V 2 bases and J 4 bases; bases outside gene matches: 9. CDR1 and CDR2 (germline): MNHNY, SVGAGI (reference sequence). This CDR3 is CASSYHGQGDIYGYTF. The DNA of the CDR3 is TGTGCCAGCAGTTACCACGGACAGGGTGATATCTATGGCTACACCTTC.

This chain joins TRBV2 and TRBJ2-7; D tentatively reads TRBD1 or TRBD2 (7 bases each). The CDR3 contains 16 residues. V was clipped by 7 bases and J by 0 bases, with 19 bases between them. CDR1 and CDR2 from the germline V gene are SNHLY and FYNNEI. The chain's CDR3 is CASKEVQGGSSYEQYF. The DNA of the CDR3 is TGTGCCAGCAAGGAAGTTCAGGGGGGGAGCTCCTACGAGCAGTACTTC.

CDR3 loop: CASSFARELFF. Written as DNA, the CDR3 is TGCGCCAGCAGCTTTGCTCGGGAGCTGTTTTTT. The genes are TRBV5-1 and TRBJ2-2; D gene ambiguous. Germline V lookup: CDR1 SGHRS, CDR2 YFSETQ. Deletions cut 2 bases from V and 9 bases from J, with 5 bases between. The CDR3 contains 11 residues.

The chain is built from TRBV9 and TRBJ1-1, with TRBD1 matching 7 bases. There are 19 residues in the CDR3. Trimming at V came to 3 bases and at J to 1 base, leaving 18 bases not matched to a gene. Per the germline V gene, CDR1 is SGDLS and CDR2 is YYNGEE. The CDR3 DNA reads TGTGCCAGCAGCGGACAAGGACAGGTTGGCGGTGGGGAGAACACTGAAGCTTTCTTT. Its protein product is CASSGQGQVGGGENTEAFF.

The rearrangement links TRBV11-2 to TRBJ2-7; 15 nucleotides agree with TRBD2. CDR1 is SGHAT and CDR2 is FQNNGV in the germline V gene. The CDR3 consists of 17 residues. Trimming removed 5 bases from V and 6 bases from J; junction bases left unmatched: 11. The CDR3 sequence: CASSQGLAGGFILEQYF. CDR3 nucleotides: TGTGCCAGCAGCCAGGGACTAGCGGGAGGTTTTATCCTCGAGCAGTACTTC.

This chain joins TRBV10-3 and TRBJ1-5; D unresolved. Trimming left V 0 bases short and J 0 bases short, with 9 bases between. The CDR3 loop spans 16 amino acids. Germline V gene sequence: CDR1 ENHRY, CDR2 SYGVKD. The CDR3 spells CAISESLGNSNQPQHF. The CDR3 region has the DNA TGTGCCATCAGTGAGTCTCTGGGCAATAGCAATCAGCCCCAGCATTTT.